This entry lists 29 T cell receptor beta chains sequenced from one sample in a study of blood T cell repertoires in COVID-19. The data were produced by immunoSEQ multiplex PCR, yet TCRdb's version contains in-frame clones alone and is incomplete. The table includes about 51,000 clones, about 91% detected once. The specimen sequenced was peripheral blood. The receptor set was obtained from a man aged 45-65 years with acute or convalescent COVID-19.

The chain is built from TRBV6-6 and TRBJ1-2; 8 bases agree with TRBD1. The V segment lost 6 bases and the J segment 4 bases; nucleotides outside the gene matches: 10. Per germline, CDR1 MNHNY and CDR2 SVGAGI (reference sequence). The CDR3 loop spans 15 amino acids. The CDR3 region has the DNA TGTGCCAGCAGCCCCCCCGGGACAGGTGGCTATGGCTACACCTTC. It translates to CASSPPGTGGYGYTF.

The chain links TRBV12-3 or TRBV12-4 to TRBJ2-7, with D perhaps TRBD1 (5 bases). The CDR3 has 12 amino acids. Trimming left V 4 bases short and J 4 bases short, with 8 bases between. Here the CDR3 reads CASSSSGYEQYF. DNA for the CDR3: TGTGCCAGCAGTTCCTCAGGGTACGAGCAGTACTTC.

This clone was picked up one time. The CDR3 protein is CASEGQGKAKNIQYF. In DNA, the CDR3 is TGTGCCAGCGAGGGACAGGGGAAGGCCAAAAACATTCAGTACTTC. This chain connects TRBV28 to TRBJ2-4; 10 positions match TRBD1. The CDR3 is 15 residues long. V dropped 8 bases and J dropped 1; count of bases not matched to a gene: 5. Germline lookup yields CDR1 MDHEN and CDR2 SYDVKM.

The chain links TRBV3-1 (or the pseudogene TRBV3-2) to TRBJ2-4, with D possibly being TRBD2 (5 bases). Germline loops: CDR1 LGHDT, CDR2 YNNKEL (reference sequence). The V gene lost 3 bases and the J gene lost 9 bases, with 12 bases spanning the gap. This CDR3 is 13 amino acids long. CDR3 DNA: TGTGCCAGCAGCCATGACCTTGGGAGCATTCAGTACTTC. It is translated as CASSHDLGSIQYF.

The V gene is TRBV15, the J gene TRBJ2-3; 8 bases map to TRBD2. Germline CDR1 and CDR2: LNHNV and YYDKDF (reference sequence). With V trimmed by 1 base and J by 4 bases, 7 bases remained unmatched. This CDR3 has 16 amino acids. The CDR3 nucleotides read TGTGCCACCAGCAGAGTAATAGGCGGGGGGTCAGATACGCAGTATTTT. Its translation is CATSRVIGGGSDTQYF.

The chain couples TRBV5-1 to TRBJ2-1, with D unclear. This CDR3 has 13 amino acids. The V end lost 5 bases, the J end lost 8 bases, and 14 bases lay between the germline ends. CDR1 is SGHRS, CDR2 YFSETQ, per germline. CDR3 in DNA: TGCGCCAGCAGTGAGGCGTTGGTCGATGAGCAGTTCTTC. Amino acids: CASSEALVDEQFF.

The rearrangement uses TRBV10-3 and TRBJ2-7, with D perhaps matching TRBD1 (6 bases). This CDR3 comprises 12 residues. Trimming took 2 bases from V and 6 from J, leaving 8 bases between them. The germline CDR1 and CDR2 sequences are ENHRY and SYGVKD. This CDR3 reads CAISERGFEQYF. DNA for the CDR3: TGTGCCATCAGTGAGAGGGGGTTCGAGCAGTACTTC.

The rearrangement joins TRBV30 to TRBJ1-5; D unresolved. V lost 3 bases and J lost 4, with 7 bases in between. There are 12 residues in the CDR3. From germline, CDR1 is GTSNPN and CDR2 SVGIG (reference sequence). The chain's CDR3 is CAWRSPNQPQHF. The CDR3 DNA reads TGTGCCTGGAGATCCCCGAATCAGCCCCAGCATTTT.

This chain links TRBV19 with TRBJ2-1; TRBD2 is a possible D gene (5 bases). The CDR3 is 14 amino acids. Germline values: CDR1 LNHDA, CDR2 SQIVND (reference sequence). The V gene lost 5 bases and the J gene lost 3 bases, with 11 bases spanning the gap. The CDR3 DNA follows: TGTGCCAGTAGTGCGAGGGCGATCTACAATGAGCAGTTCTTC. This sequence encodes CASSARAIYNEQFF. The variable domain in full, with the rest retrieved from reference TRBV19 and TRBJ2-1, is DGGITQSPKYLFRKEGQNVTLSCEQNLNHDAMYWYRQDPGQGLRLIYYSQIVNDFQKGDIAEGYSVSREKKESFPLTVTSAQKNPTAFYLCASSARAIYNEQFFGPGTRLTVL.

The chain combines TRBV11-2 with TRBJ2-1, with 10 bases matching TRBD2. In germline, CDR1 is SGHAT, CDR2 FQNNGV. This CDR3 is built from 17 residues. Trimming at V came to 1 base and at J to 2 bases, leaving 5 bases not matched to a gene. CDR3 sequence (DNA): TGTGCCAGCAGCTTAGTAAGAGCGGGGGGGCCCTACAATGAGCAGTTCTTC. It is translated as CASSLVRAGGPYNEQFF.

The CDR3 loop is CASSLDRANVLTF. CDR3 DNA: TGTGCCAGCAGTCTGGACAGGGCCAACGTCCTGACTTTC. The rearrangement joins TRBV13 to TRBJ2-6, with a tentative D call TRBD1 (5 bases). Germline loops: CDR1 PRHDT, CDR2 FYEKMQ (reference sequence). This CDR3 comprises 13 residues. The V end lost 6 bases, the J end lost 5 bases, and 8 bases lay between the germline ends. The full variable domain, in which reference TRBV13 and TRBJ2-6 provide the parts outside the CDR3, is AAGVIQSPRHLIKEKRETATLKCYPIPRHDTVYWYQQGPGQDPQFLISFYEKMQSDKGSIPDRFSAQQFSDYHSELNMSSLELGDSALYFCASSLDRANVLTFGAGSRLTVL.

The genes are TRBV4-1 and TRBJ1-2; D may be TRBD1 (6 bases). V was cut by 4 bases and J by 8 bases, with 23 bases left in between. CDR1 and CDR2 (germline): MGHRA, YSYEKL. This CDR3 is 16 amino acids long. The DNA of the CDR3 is TGCGCCAGCAGCCCGTTAGAACTGACAGGACGGCTGGGCTACACCTTC. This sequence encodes CASSPLELTGRLGYTF.

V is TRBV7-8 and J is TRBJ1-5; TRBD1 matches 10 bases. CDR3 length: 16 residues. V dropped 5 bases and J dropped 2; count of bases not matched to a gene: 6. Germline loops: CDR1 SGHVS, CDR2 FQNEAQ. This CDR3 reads CASSNTGTGGNQPQHF. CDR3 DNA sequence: TGTGCCAGCAGCAATACCGGGACAGGGGGCAATCAGCCCCAGCATTTT. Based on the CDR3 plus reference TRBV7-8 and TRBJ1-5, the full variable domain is GAGVSQSPRYKVAKRGQDVALRCDPISGHVSLFWYQQALGQGPEFLTYFQNEAQLDKSGLPSDRFFAERPEGSVSTLKIQRTQQEDSAVYLCASSNTGTGGNQPQHFGDGTRLSIL.

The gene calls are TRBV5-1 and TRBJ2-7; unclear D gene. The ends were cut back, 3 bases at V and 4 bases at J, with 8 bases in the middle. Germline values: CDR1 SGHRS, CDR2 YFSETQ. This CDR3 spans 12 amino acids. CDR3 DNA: TGCGCCAGCAGCTCCGAGCTGTACGAGCAGTACTTC. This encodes CASSSELYEQYF.

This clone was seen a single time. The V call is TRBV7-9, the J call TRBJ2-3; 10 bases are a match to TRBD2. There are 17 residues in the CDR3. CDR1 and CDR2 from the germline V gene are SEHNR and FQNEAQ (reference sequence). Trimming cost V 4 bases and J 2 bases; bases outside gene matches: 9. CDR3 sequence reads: CASSSALAGEITDTQYF. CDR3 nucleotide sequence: TGTGCCAGCAGCTCGGCGCTAGCGGGGGAAATCACAGATACGCAGTATTTT.

In DNA form, the CDR3 reads TGTGCCAGCAGCTTACCAGGCACCGGGGAGCTGTTTTTT. Translation: CASSLPGTGELFF. The gene calls are TRBV7-7 and TRBJ2-2; D is unclear. The CDR3 contains 13 residues. From germline, CDR1 is SSHAT and CDR2 FNYEAQ (reference sequence). The V gene lost 2 bases and the J gene lost 4 bases, with 5 bases spanning the gap. The variable domain in full, with the rest retrieved from reference TRBV7-7 and TRBJ2-2, is GAGVSQSPRYKVTKRGQDVTLRCDPISSHATLYWYQQALGQGPEFLTYFNYEAQPDKSGLPSDRFSAERPEGSISTLTIQRTEQRDSAMYRCASSLPGTGELFFGEGSRLTVL.

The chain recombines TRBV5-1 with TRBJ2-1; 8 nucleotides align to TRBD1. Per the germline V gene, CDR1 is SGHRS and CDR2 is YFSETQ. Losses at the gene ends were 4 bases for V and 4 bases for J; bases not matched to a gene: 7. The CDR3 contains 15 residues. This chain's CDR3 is CASSNGTGPYNEQFF. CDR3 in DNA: TGCGCCAGCAGCAACGGGACAGGACCTTACAATGAGCAGTTCTTC.

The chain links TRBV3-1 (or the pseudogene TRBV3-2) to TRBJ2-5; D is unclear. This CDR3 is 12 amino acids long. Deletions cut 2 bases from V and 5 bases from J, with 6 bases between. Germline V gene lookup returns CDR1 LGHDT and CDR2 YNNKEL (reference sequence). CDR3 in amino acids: CASSQSGETQYF. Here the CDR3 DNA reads TGTGCCAGCAGCCAATCCGGGGAGACCCAGTACTTC.

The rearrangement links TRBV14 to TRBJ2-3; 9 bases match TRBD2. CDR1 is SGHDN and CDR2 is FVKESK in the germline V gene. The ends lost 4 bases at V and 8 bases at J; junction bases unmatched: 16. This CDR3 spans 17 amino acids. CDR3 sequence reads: CASSLQISGGARGTQYF. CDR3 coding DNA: TGTGCCAGCAGCCTGCAGATTAGCGGGGGCGCCCGGGGTACGCAGTATTTT.

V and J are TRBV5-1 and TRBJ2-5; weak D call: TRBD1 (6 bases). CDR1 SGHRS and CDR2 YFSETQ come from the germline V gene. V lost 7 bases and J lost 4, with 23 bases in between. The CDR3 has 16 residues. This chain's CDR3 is CASQLGGRALGETQYF. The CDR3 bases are TGCGCCAGCCAACTTGGGGGCAGGGCCCTTGGAGAGACCCAGTACTTC. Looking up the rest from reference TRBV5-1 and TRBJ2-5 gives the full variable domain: KAGVTQTPRYLIKTRGQQVTLSCSPISGHRSVSWYQQTPGQGLQFLFEYFSETQRNKGNFPGRFSGRQFSNSRSEMNVSTLELGDSALYLCASQLGGRALGETQYFGPGTRLLVL.

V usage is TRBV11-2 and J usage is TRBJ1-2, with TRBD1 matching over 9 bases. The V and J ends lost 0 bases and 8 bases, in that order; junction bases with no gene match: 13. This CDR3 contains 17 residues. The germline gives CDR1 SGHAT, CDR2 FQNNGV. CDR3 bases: TGTGCCAGCAGCTTAGAGGACAGGGGTAGGTGGGCGGACGGCTACACCTTC. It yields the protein CASSLEDRGRWADGYTF.

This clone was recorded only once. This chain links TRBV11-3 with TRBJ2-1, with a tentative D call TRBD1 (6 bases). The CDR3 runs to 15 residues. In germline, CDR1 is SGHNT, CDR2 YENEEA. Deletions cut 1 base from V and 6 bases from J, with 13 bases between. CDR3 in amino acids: CASSLGGGVFNEQFF. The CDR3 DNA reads TGTGCCAGCAGCTTAGGTGGGGGCGTTTTCAATGAGCAGTTCTTC.

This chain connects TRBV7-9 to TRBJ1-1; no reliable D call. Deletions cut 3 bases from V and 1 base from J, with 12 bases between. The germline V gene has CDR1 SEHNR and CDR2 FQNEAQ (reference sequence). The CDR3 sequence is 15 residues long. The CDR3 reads CASSFNGRPNTEAFF. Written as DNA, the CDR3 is TGTGCCAGCAGCTTTAATGGCAGGCCGAACACTGAAGCTTTCTTT.

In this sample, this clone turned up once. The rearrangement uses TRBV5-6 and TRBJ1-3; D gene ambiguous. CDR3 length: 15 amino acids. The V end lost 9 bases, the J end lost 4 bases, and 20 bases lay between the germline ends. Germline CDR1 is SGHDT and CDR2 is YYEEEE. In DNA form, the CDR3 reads TGTGCCACCTCTAACTCAATGGTATCAGGAAACACCATATATTTT. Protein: CATSNSMVSGNTIYF.

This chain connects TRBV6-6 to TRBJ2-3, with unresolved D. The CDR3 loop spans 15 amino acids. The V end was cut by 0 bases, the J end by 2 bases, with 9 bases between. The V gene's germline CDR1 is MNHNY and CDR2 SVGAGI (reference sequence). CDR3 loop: CASSYSFAFTDTQYF. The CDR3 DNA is TGTGCCAGCAGTTACTCGTTTGCGTTCACAGATACGCAGTATTTT.

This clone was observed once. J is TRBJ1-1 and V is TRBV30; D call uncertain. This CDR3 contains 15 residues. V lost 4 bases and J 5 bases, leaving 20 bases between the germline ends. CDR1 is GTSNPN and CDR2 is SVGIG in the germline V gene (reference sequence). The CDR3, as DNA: TGTGCCTGGAATAACGTAGCGCAGCTTGGGACTGAAGCTTTCTTT. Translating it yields CAWNNVAQLGTEAFF.

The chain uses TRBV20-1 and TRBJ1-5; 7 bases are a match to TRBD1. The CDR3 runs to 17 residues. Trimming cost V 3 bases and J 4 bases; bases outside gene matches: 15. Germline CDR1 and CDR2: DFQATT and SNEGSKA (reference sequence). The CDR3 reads CSASPNGTALRNQPQHF. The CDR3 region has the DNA TGCAGTGCTAGTCCTAACGGGACAGCCCTTAGAAATCAGCCCCAGCATTTT.

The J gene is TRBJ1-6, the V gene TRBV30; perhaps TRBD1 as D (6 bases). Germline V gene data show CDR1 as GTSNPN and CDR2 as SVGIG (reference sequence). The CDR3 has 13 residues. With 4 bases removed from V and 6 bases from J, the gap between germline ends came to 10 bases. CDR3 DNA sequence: TGTGCCTGGACCGGACAGCGTAATTCACCCCTCCACTTT. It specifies CAWTGQRNSPLHF.

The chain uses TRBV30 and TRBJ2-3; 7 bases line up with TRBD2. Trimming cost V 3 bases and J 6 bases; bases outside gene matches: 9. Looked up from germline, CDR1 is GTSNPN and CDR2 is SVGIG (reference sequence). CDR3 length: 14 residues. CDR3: CAWRDGDYTDTQYF. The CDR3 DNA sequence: TGTGCCTGGAGAGATGGGGACTATACGGATACGCAGTATTTT.